Listed here are 27 T cell receptor beta chains from one sample, sequenced in a study of T cells in women clearing cervical HPV infection. Sequencing used immunoSEQ multiplex PCR; TCRdb keeps in-frame clones, though not all of them. The sample table includes over 25,000 clones. Specimen: blood buffy coat. The receptors originated from a woman between 18 and 75 years old with a cervical HPV16 infection that either progressed to CIN3+ or cleared (not recorded which).

Comments on this clone: The DNA ends 3 residues before the CDR3 does, and the rest of the CDR3 is filled in from the germline J gene. This chain connects TRBV5-5 to TRBJ1-5, with a possible D match to TRBD1 (5 bases). Between the trimmed V and J ends, which lost 5 bases and 2 bases, there was a span of 14 bases. CDR3 length equals 15 residues. Germline V lookup: CDR1 SGHKS, CDR2 YYEKEE (reference sequence). This CDR3 is CASSWRGEGNQPQHF. The sequenced part of the CDR3 DNA is TGTGCCAGCAGTTGGAGGGGAGAAGGCAATCAGCCC.

About this clone itself: The read ends 3 residues early relative to the CDR3; the germline J gene fills the gap. The chain has TRBV7-9 and TRBJ1-6; 8 bases agree with TRBD1. Germline lookup yields CDR1 SEHNR and CDR2 FQNEAQ (reference sequence). The V and J ends lost 6 bases and 7 bases, in that order; junction bases with no gene match: 5. This CDR3 has 14 amino acids. The CDR3 bases that were read are TGTGCCAGCAGGCCGACAGGGGACAATTCACCC. Translating it yields CASRPTGDNSP. The full CDR3 reads CASRPTGDNSPLHF.

Comment on this clone: The CDR3 extends 3 residues past the end of the read, so its final part is completed from the germline J gene. This rearrangement joins TRBV10-2 to TRBJ2-5; 12 bases fit TRBD2. Per the germline V gene, CDR1 is WSHSY and CDR2 is SAAADI. The length of the CDR3 is 15 residues. V shed 3 bases and J 3 bases; nucleotides not matched to a gene: 2. Partial CDR3 DNA: TGCGCCAGCAGTGACCCTAGCGGGAGGGAAGAGACC. This sequence encodes CASSDPSGREET. The full CDR3 reads CASSDPSGREETQYF.

On this clone: The CDR3 goes on 3 residues after the read ends, and that part is filled in from the germline J gene. The J gene is TRBJ1-5, the V gene TRBV30; TRBD1 might be the D (5 bases). This CDR3 contains 15 residues. The V end lost 2 bases, the J end lost 1 base, and 12 bases lay between the germline ends. In germline, CDR1 is GTSNPN, CDR2 SVGIG (reference sequence). The CDR3 bases that were read are TGTGCCTGGAGTCCCGGGGGGGGGAGCAATCAGCCC. Protein: CAWSPGGGSNQP. The full CDR3 reads CAWSPGGGSNQPQHF.

Worth noting for this clone: The sequence runs out 3 residues before the end of the CDR3; the remainder is reconstructed from the germline J gene. Other DNA sequences in the sample encode the same CDR3. The rearrangement links TRBV30 to TRBJ1-3; D gene unclear. V was shortened by 5 bases and J by 4 bases, with 9 bases between the two germline ends. The CDR3 sequence is 12 residues long. Germline V gene sequence: CDR1 GTSNPN, CDR2 SVGIG (reference sequence). This chain's CDR3 is CAWGERGNTIYF. The covered CDR3 bases are TGTGCCTGGGGAGAGCGCGGAAACACC.

A word on this clone: Read coverage stops 3 residues before the CDR3 terminus; the germline J gene supplies the remainder. The gene calls are TRBV25-1 and TRBJ2-3; 9 positions match TRBD2. This CDR3 comprises 17 residues. The germline CDR1 and CDR2 sequences are MGHDK and SYGVNS. The ends lost 6 bases at V and 0 bases at J; junction bases unmatched: 10. The CDR3 bases that were read are TGTGCCAGCAGGACCGGGACTAGCTGGGAGAGCACAGATACG. This codes for CASRTGTSWESTDT. The CDR3 in its entirety is CASRTGTSWESTDTQYF. Combining the CDR3 with reference TRBV25-1 and TRBJ2-3 gives the whole variable domain EADIYQTPRYLVIGTGKKITLECSQTMGHDKMYWYQQDPGMELHLIHYSYGVNSTEKGDLSSESTVSRIRTEHFPLTLESARPSHTSQYLCASRTGTSWESTDTQYFGPGTRLTVL.

With respect to this clone: The read ends 3 residues early relative to the CDR3; the germline J gene fills the gap. The chain couples TRBV4-1 to TRBJ2-5; D gene ambiguous. CDR3 length: 17 residues. Trimming took 1 base from V and 1 from J, leaving 16 bases between them. Per germline, CDR1 MGHRA and CDR2 YSYEKL. The CDR3 DNA, read in part, is TGCGCCAGCAGCCAAGCCACCTCGAGAGGTTCCCAAGAGACC. Its protein is CASSQATSRGSQET. The whole CDR3 sequence reads CASSQATSRGSQETQYF.

Comment on this clone: The read ends 3 residues shy of where the CDR3 ends; the end is completed using the germline J gene. V gene TRBV10-3 combines with J gene TRBJ2-7; either TRBD1 or TRBD2 may supply D (5 bases each). V gave up 8 bases and J gave up 2 bases, with 22 bases separating them. CDR1 is ENHRY and CDR2 is SYGVKD in the germline V gene. The CDR3 runs 16 residues. The CDR3 is CAIEEGWGRGAYEQYF. Incomplete CDR3 DNA: TGTGCCATCGAAGAGGGATGGGGCCGAGGGGCCTACGAG.

This clone is called medium-sized based on its frequency. CDR3 DNA (partial): TGCAGTGCTAGAGAGACACAGGGAGGAACCTATAATTCACCC. Its translation is CSARETQGGTYNSP. The entire CDR3 is CSARETQGGTYNSPLHF. The rearrangement joins TRBV20-1 to TRBJ1-6; D might be TRBD1 (6 bases). The read ends 3 residues early relative to the CDR3; the germline J gene fills the gap. Germline CDR1 reads DFQATT; CDR2 reads SNEGSKA (reference sequence). V was clipped by 0 bases and J by 2 bases, with 14 bases between them. The length of the CDR3 is 17 residues.

With regard to this clone: Coverage ceases 3 residues before the CDR3 finishes, and the germline J gene fills in the end. V usage is TRBV5-4 and J usage is TRBJ2-4, with a possible D match to TRBD1 (6 bases). Per germline, CDR1 SGHNT and CDR2 YYREEE (reference sequence). This CDR3 comprises 15 residues. V was cut by 2 bases and J by 2 bases, with 11 bases left in between. The part of the CDR3 DNA that was read is TGTGCCAGCAGCTTAACAGGGACGACCAAAAACATT. Encoded protein: CASSLTGTTKNI. The entire CDR3 protein is CASSLTGTTKNIQYF.

Of note for this clone: Coverage ceases 3 residues before the CDR3 finishes, and the germline J gene fills in the end. This chain connects TRBV2 to TRBJ1-5, with unresolved D. Germline V gives CDR1 SNHLY, CDR2 FYNNEI. V was pared by 7 bases and J by 3 bases, with 7 bases between. This CDR3 is 12 amino acids long. The CDR3 loop is CASKDSNQPQHF. The covered CDR3 bases are TGTGCCAGCAAGGACTCCAATCAGCCC.

To note about this clone: The missing CDR3 end, 3 residues past where the read stops, is filled in from the germline J gene. The rearrangement uses TRBV19 and TRBJ2-4; D gene ambiguous. Germline values: CDR1 LNHDA, CDR2 SQIVND (reference sequence). This CDR3 comprises 14 residues. The covered CDR3 bases are TGTGCCAGTAGTAGATCGATAGAGTCCTATGGT. Protein: CASSRSIESYG. The CDR3 in its entirety is CASSRSIESYGQYF.

Note on this clone: The CDR3 end falls 3 residues outside the read, so it is completed with the germline J gene. This chain uses TRBV18 with TRBJ1-5; TRBD1 aligns across 8 bases. J lost 5 bases, V lost 8 bases, and 8 bases had no gene match. This CDR3 has 14 residues. The germline V gene has CDR1 KGHSH and CDR2 LQKENI. Incomplete CDR3 DNA: TGTGCCAGCGGAAAATTCAGGGGGCATCAGCCC. This sequence encodes CASGKFRGHQP. The entire CDR3 protein reads CASGKFRGHQPQHF.

With regard to this clone: The read ends 3 residues early relative to the CDR3; the germline J gene fills the gap. The chain recombines TRBV19 with TRBJ1-4, with D perhaps TRBD1 (5 bases). Germline V gives CDR1 LNHDA, CDR2 SQIVND (reference sequence). The CDR3 extends over 14 amino acids. Incomplete CDR3 DNA: TGTGCCAGTAGTCTTCTTGGCGGGGCCAACGTA. Its protein product is CASSLLGGANV. The full CDR3 protein reads CASSLLGGANVLFF.

About this clone itself: From the germline J gene comes the end of the CDR3, since the read stops 3 residues before it. This chain uses TRBV7-3 with TRBJ1-4; a possible D gene is TRBD1 (5 bases). Germline V gives CDR1 SGHTA, CDR2 FQGTGA. CDR3 length equals 15 residues. CDR3 DNA (partial): TGTGCCAGCAGCTTACTTGGGGCCCAGCATTCACCA. It translates to CASSLLGAQHSP. In full, the CDR3 reads CASSLLGAQHSPLFF.

A remark on this clone: The read ends 3 residues before the CDR3 terminus; that terminus is restored from the germline J gene. The V gene is TRBV6-1, the J gene TRBJ2-5; D is unresolved. This CDR3 region has 14 residues. V was trimmed by 3 bases and J by 0 bases, leaving 8 bases between them. Germline CDR1 and CDR2: MNHNS and SASEGT. Partial CDR3 DNA: TGTGCCAGCAGTGATATGTCCTACCAAGAGACC. It is translated as CASSDMSYQET. In full, the CDR3 is CASSDMSYQETQYF.

As concerns this clone: The CDR3 extends 3 residues past the end of the read, so its final part is completed from the germline J gene. The chain combines TRBV6-2 or TRBV6-3 with TRBJ2-2; 9 bases map to TRBD2. CDR3 size: 16 residues. The trim removed 4 bases at V and 1 base at J, leaving 4 bases unmatched. CDR1 and CDR2 (germline): MNHEY, SVGEGT. This CDR3 is CASSFRTSENTGELFF. CDR3 DNA, as far as it was read: TGTGCCAGCAGTTTCCGGACTAGCGAGAACACCGGGGAG.

Details on this clone: The read ends 3 residues early relative to the CDR3; the germline J gene fills the gap. The same CDR3 also results from other DNA sequences found in this sample. This chain connects TRBV20-1 to TRBJ2-1; the match to TRBD1 covers 7 bases. Germline CDR1 and CDR2: DFQATT and SNEGSKA (reference sequence). Unmatched junction bases numbered 1, after V lost 2 bases and J lost 3 bases. The CDR3 contains 13 residues. The CDR3 protein is CSARRTGYNEQFF. The sequenced CDR3 bases are TGCAGTGCTAGAAGGACAGGCTACAATGAG.

Points on this clone: The CDR3 end lies 3 residues beyond the end of the read and is filled in from the germline J gene. The chain employs TRBV5-1 and TRBJ2-3; maybe TRBD2 (7 bases). The CDR3 runs 16 residues. V lost 3 bases to trimming and J lost 3 bases, with 17 bases between them. Germline CDR1 is SGHRS and CDR2 is YFSETQ. The CDR3 sequence is CASSSPGGGGTDTQYF. The sequenced CDR3 bases are TGCGCCAGCAGCTCCCCCGGAGGGGGGGGAACAGATACG. Full variable domain (outside the CDR3, taken from reference TRBV5-1 and TRBJ2-3): KAGVTQTPRYLIKTRGQQVTLSCSPISGHRSVSWYQQTPGQGLQFLFEYFSETQRNKGNFPGRFSGRQFSNSRSEMNVSTLELGDSALYLCASSSPGGGGTDTQYFGPGTRLTVL.

Concerning this clone: Sequencing ends 3 residues short of the CDR3 end; the germline J gene provides the rest. V gene TRBV19 combines with J gene TRBJ1-2, with TRBD1 matching 9 bases. This CDR3 is built from 16 residues. Trimming took 3 bases from V and 6 from J; bases not matched to a gene: 11. The germline gives CDR1 LNHDA, CDR2 SQIVND (reference sequence). The sequenced part of the CDR3 DNA is TGTGCCAGTAGTATTTGGACAGGGGTACGGTTTGATGGC. Amino acids: CASSIWTGVRFDG. The complete CDR3 sequence is CASSIWTGVRFDGYTF. Full variable domain (remainder filled in from reference TRBV19 and TRBJ1-2): DGGITQSPKYLFRKEGQNVTLSCEQNLNHDAMYWYRQDPGQGLRLIYYSQIVNDFQKGDIAEGYSVSREKKESFPLTVTSAQKNPTAFYLCASSIWTGVRFDGYTFGSGTRLTVV.

Points on this clone: The read stops 3 residues short of the end of the CDR3; the missing end is completed from the germline J gene. This sequence joins TRBV2 and TRBJ2-7; 13 bases fit TRBD2. J lost 6 bases, V lost 4 bases, and 6 bases had no gene match. Germline CDR1 reads SNHLY; CDR2 reads FYNNEI. This CDR3 has 15 amino acids. The covered CDR3 bases are TGTGCCAGCAGTGCGGAACTAGCGGGGGGGCTCGAG. This sequence encodes CASSAELAGGLE. The full-length CDR3 reads as CASSAELAGGLEQYF.

Notes on this clone: The read ends 3 residues shy of where the CDR3 ends; the end is completed using the germline J gene. The chain is built from TRBV7-2 and TRBJ2-3, with D maybe TRBD1 (5 bases). With 6 bases removed from V and 0 bases from J, the gap between germline ends came to 13 bases. The CDR3 runs 15 residues. Per germline, CDR1 SGHTA and CDR2 FQGNSA. This CDR3 is CASSKGSYSTDTQYF. The CDR3 bases that were read are TGTGCCAGCAGTAAGGGGTCATATAGCACAGATACG.

A remark on this clone: From the germline J gene comes the end of the CDR3, since the read stops 3 residues before it. V and J are TRBV20-1 and TRBJ2-3; D not certain. The CDR3 is 13 residues long. Germline loops: CDR1 DFQATT, CDR2 SNEGSKA (reference sequence). CDR3 region: CSASPGIGQPQYF. The part of the CDR3 DNA that was read is TGCAGTGCTAGTCCAGGAATTGGTCAGCCG.

Turning to this clone: The read stops 3 residues short of the end of the CDR3; the missing end is completed from the germline J gene. V and J are TRBV6-2 or TRBV6-3 and TRBJ1-4, with D uncertain. Looked up from germline, CDR1 is MNHEY and CDR2 is SVGEGT. The V end was cut by 6 bases, the J end by 6 bases, with 5 bases between. There are 11 residues in the CDR3. CDR3 bases read: TGTGCCAGCAGGAGGGATGAAAAA. It specifies CASRRDEK. The entire CDR3 is CASRRDEKLFF.

A remark on this clone: The observed sequence ends 3 residues before the CDR3 terminus, with the missing tail filled in from the germline J gene. This chain links TRBV10-3 with TRBJ2-5; 10 bases map to TRBD2. CDR3 length: 17 residues. Germline values: CDR1 ENHRY, CDR2 SYGVKD. CDR3 loop: CAISLAGEGSSTDTQYF. The DNA read from the CDR3 is TGTGCCATCAGTCTAGCGGGAGAGGGGAGTAGCACAGATACC.

In the case of this clone: The read stops 3 residues short of the end of the CDR3; the missing end is completed from the germline J gene. The V call is TRBV14, the J call TRBJ2-7; 7 nucleotides align to TRBD1. Germline V gene lookup returns CDR1 SGHDN and CDR2 FVKESK. The junction had 7 bases not matched to a gene; V was cut back by 5 bases and J by 0 bases. CDR3 length: 15 residues. This chain's CDR3 is CASSRTGTVSYEQYF. The CDR3 bases that were read are TGTGCCAGCAGCAGGACCGGGACAGTCTCCTACGAG.

Remarks on this clone: The sequence runs out 3 residues before the end of the CDR3; the remainder is reconstructed from the germline J gene. The chain carries TRBV30 and TRBJ1-2; D might be TRBD1 (6 bases). Germline V CDR1 and CDR2: GTSNPN, SVGIG (reference sequence). V lost 0 bases to trimming and J lost 3 bases, with 8 bases between them. The CDR3 sequence is 13 residues long. CDR3 loop: CAWSVQGHYGYTF. The DNA read from the CDR3 is TGTGCCTGGAGTGTTCAGGGGCACTATGGC. Together with reference TRBV30 and TRBJ1-2, the CDR3 gives the full variable domain: SQTIHQWPATLVQPVGSPLSLECTVEGTSNPNLYWYRQAAGRGLQLLFYSVGIGQISSEVPQNLSASRPQDRQFILSSKKLLLSDSGFYLCAWSVQGHYGYTFGSGTRLTVV.